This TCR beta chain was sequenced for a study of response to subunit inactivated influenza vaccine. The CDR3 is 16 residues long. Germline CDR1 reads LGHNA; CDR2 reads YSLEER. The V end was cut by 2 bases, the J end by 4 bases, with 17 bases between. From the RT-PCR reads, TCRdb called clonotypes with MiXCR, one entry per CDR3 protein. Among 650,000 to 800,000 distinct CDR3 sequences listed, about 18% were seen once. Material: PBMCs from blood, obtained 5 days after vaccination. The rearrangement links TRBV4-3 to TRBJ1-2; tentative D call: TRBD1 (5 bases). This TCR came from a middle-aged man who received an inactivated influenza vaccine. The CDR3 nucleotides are TGCGCCAGCAGCCAACACCGGGACGTACGATCCTATGGCTACACCTTC. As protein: CASSQHRDVRSYGYTF.